Detailed here is one TCR beta chain. Its cognate antigen is unknown. 60 Vbeta and 13 Jbeta primers were used in PCR. Here immunoSEQ multiplex PCR was the method, and the copy in TCRdb shows in-frame clones only, minus some. Of about 180,000 clones in the sample, roughly 79% were seen once. This entry is derived from a study of cytomegalovirus exposure and HLA in healthy donors. Study-wide findings and caveats: A later analysis showed TCR association rates differing by HLA locus, peaking at DRB1 and lowest at HLA-C. Reports indicate that TCR beta sequences accurately predicted the HLA-A and HLA-B alleles of most subjects. Being productive about 90% or about 30% of the time was typical of most TCR beta V segments in an earlier analysis.

What was sequenced was PBMCs. The origin of this receptor is a man younger than 45 in good health and CMV-seronegative.

The CDR3 sequence: CASSLAGYSNQPQHF. In DNA form, the CDR3 reads TGTGCCAGCAGCTTGGCGGGTTATAGCAATCAGCCCCAGCATTTT. The rearrangement links TRBV5-6 to TRBJ1-5, with D unclear. Germline V lookup: CDR1 SGHDT, CDR2 YYEEEE. Trimming removed 0 bases at V and 0 bases at J, with 7 bases between. This CDR3 region has 15 residues.